This entry lists 17 T cell receptor beta chains sequenced from one sample in a study of T cell changes during pregnancy in multiple sclerosis. Profiled with immunoSEQ multiplex PCR; TCRdb holds only in-frame clones, not every one. The sample lists 98,000 or so clones, approximately 95% occurring once. The sequences come from peripheral blood, collected after pregnancy. The source of these receptors is a female donor with multiple sclerosis, enrolled in a pregnancy study.

The chain employs TRBV18 and TRBJ2-3; D not certain. V dropped 2 bases and J dropped 6 bases, with 3 bases sitting between them. The CDR3 extends over 11 amino acids. The V gene's germline CDR1 is KGHSH and CDR2 LQKENI. As DNA, the CDR3 is TGTGCCAGCTCACCAGAGGATACGCAGTATTTT. Encoded protein: CASSPEDTQYF. Looking up the rest from reference TRBV18 and TRBJ2-3 gives the full variable domain: NAGVMQNPRHLVRRRGQEARLRCSPMKGHSHVYWYRQLPEEGLKFMVYLQKENIIDESGMPKERFSAEFPKEGPSILRIQQVVRGDSAAYFCASSPEDTQYFGPGTRLTVL.

The rearrangement links TRBV5-1 to TRBJ2-2, with 7 bases lining up with TRBD2. CDR1 is SGHRS, CDR2 YFSETQ, per germline. CDR3 length equals 14 residues. Losses at the gene ends were 4 bases for V and 6 bases for J; bases not matched to a gene: 6. CDR3 nucleotide sequence: TGCGCCAGCAGCGCCGGGACTAACGCCGGGGAGCTGTTTTTT. Protein: CASSAGTNAGELFF.

The chain carries TRBV6-4 and TRBJ2-3; weak D call: TRBD2 (6 bases). This CDR3 comprises 13 residues. The germline gives CDR1 MRHNA, CDR2 SNTAGT. With 4 bases removed from V and 2 bases from J, the gap between germline ends came to 7 bases. CDR3 loop: CASSAGATDTQYF. The CDR3 bases are TGTGCCAGCAGTGCGGGAGCCACAGATACGCAGTATTTT.

This chain joins TRBV7-2 and TRBJ2-5; maybe TRBD2 (5 bases). Trimming pared 2 bases from V and 5 bases from J, leaving 15 bases between. The CDR3 runs to 15 residues. CDR1 is SGHTA, CDR2 FQGNSA, per germline. CDR3 amino acids: CASSLNGLTAETQYF. For the CDR3, the DNA is TGTGCCAGCAGCTTAAATGGACTTACCGCGGAGACCCAGTACTTC.

CDR3 in amino acids: CASKEGAGGYTF. The CDR3, as DNA: TGTGCCAGCAAAGAGGGGGCGGGGGGCTACACCTTC. The rearrangement joins TRBV27 to TRBJ1-2, with 7 bases lining up with TRBD1. Germline V CDR1 and CDR2: MNHEY, SMNVEV (reference sequence). V lost 7 bases and J lost 8; bases outside the gene matches: 7. This CDR3 is 12 amino acids long.

This clone appeared once. This chain uses TRBV23-1 with TRBJ1-1, with 9 nucleotides matching TRBD1. TRBV23-1 is treated as an ORF (open reading frame) with a function not yet certain. Trimming took 8 bases from V and 3 from J; bases not matched to a gene: 10. The CDR3 has 15 amino acids. Here the CDR3 reads CASRATDRGDTEAFF. The CDR3 region has the DNA TGCGCCAGCCGAGCCACGGACAGGGGAGACACTGAAGCTTTCTTT.

The V call is TRBV7-8, the J call TRBJ1-1; no definite D call. Germline values: CDR1 SGHVS, CDR2 FQNEAQ. The CDR3 runs 12 residues. The V gene lost 3 bases and the J gene lost 4 bases, with 6 bases spanning the gap. CDR3 protein: CASSLSGTEAFF. The CDR3 DNA follows: TGTGCCAGCAGCTTGTCGGGCACTGAAGCTTTCTTT.

The genes are TRBV19 and TRBJ2-7, with unresolved D. V lost 3 bases to trimming and J lost 0 bases, with 12 bases between them. Germline V lookup: CDR1 LNHDA, CDR2 SQIVND (reference sequence). The CDR3 contains 15 residues. In DNA, the CDR3 is TGTGCCAGTAGTATCACCCAGGCCTTCTCCTACGAGCAGTACTTC. Protein product: CASSITQAFSYEQYF.

This clone was picked up a small number of times. This rearrangement joins TRBV5-1 to TRBJ2-4, with a tentative D call TRBD2 (6 bases). Looked up from germline, CDR1 is SGHRS and CDR2 is YFSETQ. V lost 1 base and J 1 base, leaving 15 bases between the germline ends. The CDR3 consists of 17 residues. CDR3 DNA sequence: TGCGCCAGCAGCTTGCAGCCGGGGGTAAGGGCCAAAAACATTCAGTACTTC. Amino acid sequence: CASSLQPGVRAKNIQYF.

The chain employs TRBV7-9 and TRBJ1-2; D ambiguous. This CDR3 comprises 13 residues. Germline CDR1 reads SEHNR; CDR2 reads FQNEAQ (reference sequence). The V gene lost 5 bases and the J gene lost 5 bases, with 12 bases spanning the gap. CDR3: CASSPPRVYGYTF. The CDR3 DNA is TGTGCCAGCAGCCCGCCGCGGGTGTATGGCTACACCTTC.

This chain connects TRBV28 to TRBJ2-7, with TRBD1 as a possible D gene (5 bases). V was clipped by 4 bases and J by 0 bases, with 7 bases between them. This CDR3 spans 13 amino acids. CDR1 and CDR2 (germline): MDHEN, SYDVKM. CDR3 amino acids: CASSYDSSYEQYF. The CDR3 region has the DNA TGTGCCAGCAGTTACGACAGCTCCTACGAGCAGTACTTC.

CDR3 sequence: CASSLVGGDETQYF. The CDR3 coding sequence is TGTGCCAGCAGCTTAGTCGGCGGAGACGAGACCCAGTACTTC. The V gene is TRBV7-9, the J gene TRBJ2-5; D gene ambiguous. The CDR3 extends over 14 amino acids. V was clipped by 1 base and J by 5 bases, with 11 bases between them. In germline, CDR1 is SEHNR, CDR2 FQNEAQ (reference sequence).

The chain is built from TRBV5-6 and TRBJ2-3; D may be TRBD1 (5 bases). This CDR3 comprises 15 residues. The germline V gene has CDR1 SGHDT and CDR2 YYEEEE. V shed 4 bases and J shed 5 bases, with 17 bases lying between them. The CDR3 spells CASSGISGSEDTQYF. The CDR3 region has the DNA TGTGCCAGCAGCGGAATATCAGGGTCGGAAGATACGCAGTATTTT.

J is TRBJ2-2 and V is TRBV2; TRBD2 aligns across 11 bases. Germline values: CDR1 SNHLY, CDR2 FYNNEI. The CDR3 loop spans 16 amino acids. V shed 7 bases and J 4 bases; nucleotides not matched to a gene: 8. As DNA, the CDR3 is TGTGCCAGCACGGGAACTAGCGGGAGAGCCACCGGGGAGCTGTTTTTT. It specifies CASTGTSGRATGELFF.

V and J are TRBV6-6 and TRBJ2-2; weak D call: TRBD1 (6 bases). The CDR3 sequence is 13 residues long. Trimming left V 6 bases short and J 6 bases short, with 11 bases between. Germline values: CDR1 MNHNY, CDR2 SVGAGI (reference sequence). Written as DNA, the CDR3 is TGTGCCAGCAGAAACAGGGCCCCCGGGGAGCTGTTTTTT. Translation gives CASRNRAPGELFF.

The sample holds a few counts of this clone. The CDR3 DNA follows: TGTGCCAGCAGCCCGAGGGACAGGGGGTCCCGGGAGCAGTACTTC. Translation gives CASSPRDRGSREQYF. This chain links TRBV11-2 with TRBJ2-7, with 11 bases matching TRBD1. V gave up 5 bases and J gave up 7 bases; unmatched junction bases: 10. This CDR3 contains 15 residues. Germline V gene sequence: CDR1 SGHAT, CDR2 FQNNGV.

The chain links TRBV4-2 to TRBJ1-5, with D possibly matching TRBD1 (5 bases). Between the trimmed V and J ends, which lost 0 bases and 4 bases, there was a span of 13 bases. This CDR3 has 16 residues. CDR1 is LGHNA and CDR2 is YNFKEQ in the germline V gene. The DNA of the CDR3 is TGTGCCAGCAGCCAAGATCCGACAGCGAGAAATCAGCCCCAGCATTTT. Amino acids: CASSQDPTARNQPQHF.